A selection of T cell receptor beta chains follows, all from one sample in a study of regulatory T cells in long-lasting Graves disease. A single record per CDR3 protein comes from TCRdb applying MiXCR to the multiplex PCR reads. This sample has hundreds of thousands of distinct CDR3 sequences, with about 20% found just once. This specimen was peripheral blood mononuclear cells (PBMCs), taken when the disease was refractory, from a patient treated with antithyroid drugs. The receptors here all came from a female donor with Graves disease. The CDR3 runs from the conserved cysteine through the conserved F or W. The D gene is left open where the match is weak. Clone size is shown for a subset of rows, as once, few, many or a class of expanded clone.

j_gene,abundance,d_gene,v_gene,CDR3aa,CDR3nt
TRBJ1-4,many,NA,TRBV6-1,CASSEAGVWYEKLFF,TGTGCCAGCAGTGAAGCCGGGGTTTGGTATGAAAAACTGTTTTTT
TRBJ2-1,NA,NA,TRBV30,CAWSRGTGPPYNEQFF,TGTGCCTGGAGTCGCGGGACGGGACCCCCCTACAATGAGCAGTTCTTC
TRBJ2-7,NA,NA,TRBV6-2/TRBV6-3,CASSYLRQLYEQYF,TGTGCCAGCAGTTACCTCAGACAGCTCTACGAGCAGTACTTC
TRBJ2-5,few,NA,TRBV7-3,CASSLRDAQETQYF,TGTGCCAGCAGCTTAAGGGACGCCCAAGAGACCCAGTACTTC
TRBJ1-5,few,NA,TRBV6-1,CASSTDDPLSNQPRHF,TGTGCCAGCAGCACCGACGATCCCCTTAGCAATCAGCCCCGGCATTTT
TRBJ2-2,few,NA,TRBV25-1,CASSEFNIRELFGELFF,TGTGCCAGCAGTGAATTCAACATTCGGGAGTTGTTCGGGGAGCTGTTTTTT
TRBJ2-4,NA,NA,TRBV27,CASSSGPWRTAKNIQYF,TGTGCCAGCAGTTCGGGTCCCTGGCGTACGGCCAAAAACATTCAGTACTTC
TRBJ1-1,NA,NA,TRBV19,CASSIPGRTNTEAFF,TGTGCCAGTAGTATTCCGGGGAGAACTAACACTGAAGCTTTCTTT
TRBJ1-1,few,NA,TRBV4-1,CASSQKTAGSEAFF,TGCGCCAGCAGCCAAAAGACAGCAGGCTCTGAAGCTTTCTTT
TRBJ2-4,NA,NA,TRBV20-1,CSARDLGGVNIQYF,TGCAGTGCTAGAGATCTTGGCGGGGTGAACATTCAGTACTTC
TRBJ2-5,many,NA,TRBV7-3,CASSLGVSDGQETQYF,TGTGCCAGCAGCTTAGGCGTTTCGGACGGCCAAGAGACCCAGTACTTC
TRBJ1-5,many,NA,TRBV28,CASSLFTGIGSNQPQHF,TGTGCCAGCAGTTTATTCACAGGGATAGGGAGCAATCAGCCCCAGCATTTT
TRBJ1-1,few,NA,TRBV28,CASSYPEGANTEAFF,TGTGCCAGCAGTTACCCCGAGGGCGCGAACACTGAAGCTTTCTTT
TRBJ2-4,many,NA,TRBV20-1,CSARDGSELKNIQYF,TGCAGTGCTAGAGATGGTTCAGAATTAAAAAACATTCAGTACTTC
TRBJ2-2,many,TRBD2,TRBV27,CASSPSGPVGELFF,TGTGCCAGCAGCCCTAGCGGACCTGTCGGGGAGCTGTTTTTT
TRBJ2-7,many,NA,TRBV11-2,CASSLGQDGGYEQYF,TGTGCCAGCAGCTTAGGTCAGGACGGAGGATACGAGCAGTACTTC
TRBJ2-7,many,NA,TRBV20-1,CSATARKASYEQYF,TGCAGTGCGACGGCCCGCAAGGCGTCCTACGAGCAGTACTTC
TRBJ1-2,many,NA,TRBV20-1,CLAGKFYGYTF,TGCCTCGCAGGGAAATTCTATGGCTACACCTTC
TRBJ2-1,NA,NA,TRBV7-8,CASSFLSYEQFF,TGTGCCAGCAGCTTTCTATCCTATGAGCAGTTCTTC
TRBJ2-1,NA,NA,TRBV6-2/TRBV6-3,CASSRTVGEQFF,TGTGCCAGCAGTCGGACAGTCGGTGAGCAGTTCTTC
TRBJ2-5,NA,NA,TRBV5-4,CASSSILINSGTPGETQYF,TGTGCCAGCAGCTCGATACTAATAAATAGCGGCACTCCCGGGGAGACCCAGTACTTC
TRBJ2-7,few,NA,TRBV5-4,CASTADLSVYEQYF,TGTGCCAGCACCGCGGACCTGTCGGTCTACGAGCAGTACTTC
TRBJ2-7,many,TRBD1,TRBV7-9,CASSFSDRTVDEQYF,TGTGCCAGCAGCTTCTCGGACAGGACGGTCGACGAGCAGTACTTC
TRBJ2-7,few,TRBD2,TRBV3-1,CASSQAGAGYYEQYF,TGTGCCAGCAGCCAAGCCGGAGCGGGATATTACGAGCAGTACTTC
TRBJ1-2,NA,TRBD1,TRBV6-2/TRBV6-3,CASSYSQGGKINYGYTF,TGTGCCAGCAGTTATTCACAGGGGGGCAAGATTAACTATGGCTACACCTTC
TRBJ2-7,NA,TRBD1,TRBV18,CAGSQTGGPSYEQYF,TGTGCCGGCTCACAAACAGGGGGGCCCTCCTACGAGCAGTACTTC
TRBJ1-1,many,TRBD1,TRBV2,CASSAWDSMNTEAFF,TGTGCCAGCAGTGCTTGGGACAGCATGAACACTGAAGCTTTCTTT
TRBJ2-3,few,NA,TRBV6-1,CASSEPIMGDFTDTQYF,TGTGCCAGCAGTGAGCCGATAATGGGGGACTTCACAGATACGCAGTATTTT
TRBJ1-2,many,NA,TRBV18,CASSLTSGYYGYTF,TGTGCCAGCTCACTTACCTCGGGGTACTATGGCTACACCTTC
TRBJ2-7,many,TRBD1,TRBV29-1,CSVEGTGAYEQYF,TGCAGCGTTGAGGGGACAGGGGCCTACGAGCAGTACTTC
TRBJ2-7,NA,NA,TRBV7-8,CASSRDSGSYEQYF,TGTGCCAGCAGCCGGGACTCCGGCTCCTACGAGCAGTACTTC
TRBJ1-5,many,NA,TRBV30,CAWSELRGNQPQHF,TGTGCCTGGAGTGAACTACGAGGCAATCAGCCCCAGCATTTT
TRBJ1-4,NA,NA,TRBV19,CASTLKGLAGEKLFF,TGTGCCAGTACTCTAAAAGGATTAGCAGGTGAAAAACTGTTTTTT
TRBJ1-5,few,TRBD1,TRBV10-3,CATSRDRGSLWDQPQHF,TGTGCCACTTCCCGGGACAGGGGGTCTTTATGGGATCAGCCCCAGCATTTT
TRBJ1-1,many,NA,TRBV28,CATQPPQNTEAFF,TGTGCCACCCAACCCCCCCAGAACACTGAAGCTTTCTTT
TRBJ2-2,many,TRBD1,TRBV6-2/TRBV6-3,CASSSHTRQGDKAGELFF,TGTGCCAGCAGTTCCCATACGCGACAGGGGGATAAGGCCGGGGAGCTGTTTTTT
TRBJ2-7,NA,TRBD2,TRBV9,CASSPSGGIEQYF,TGTGCCAGCAGCCCGAGCGGGGGGATCGAGCAGTACTTC
TRBJ1-5,few,NA,TRBV6-2/TRBV6-3,CASSYGAGINQPQHF,TGTGCCAGCAGTTACGGGGCAGGAATTAATCAGCCCCAGCATTTT
TRBJ2-7,few,TRBD2,TRBV6-1,CASRESGRLDEQYF,TGTGCCAGCAGGGAAAGCGGGAGACTCGACGAGCAGTACTTC
TRBJ1-1,NA,NA,TRBV4-3,CASSQMTGREAFF,TGCGCCAGCAGCCAAATGACAGGCCGGGAAGCTTTCTTT
TRBJ1-2,NA,NA,TRBV29-1,CSVEGRVYGYTF,TGCAGCGTTGAGGGGAGGGTCTATGGCTACACCTTC
TRBJ1-2,many,TRBD1,TRBV6-1,CASPTDREDGYTF,TGTGCCAGCCCGACGGACAGGGAGGATGGCTACACCTTC
TRBJ2-2,NA,NA,TRBV15,CATSRETGELFF,TGTGCCACCAGCAGAGAGACCGGGGAGCTGTTTTTT
TRBJ2-7,few,TRBD2,TRBV7-6,CASSLELAGEEQYF,TGTGCCAGCAGCTTAGAACTAGCGGGAGAAGAGCAGTACTTC
TRBJ2-7,many,TRBD2,TRBV9,CASSVSGRTNEQYF,TGTGCCAGCAGCGTAAGCGGGAGAACGAACGAGCAGTACTTC
TRBJ1-1,NA,NA,TRBV5-4,CASSRKGGDTEAFF,TGTGCCAGCAGCAGAAAGGGAGGGGACACTGAAGCTTTCTTT
TRBJ2-1,few,TRBD2,TRBV18,CASSPLAGDSNEQFF,TGTGCCAGCTCACCTCTAGCGGGAGACTCCAATGAGCAGTTCTTC
TRBJ2-7,few,NA,TRBV13,CASSPETDSYEQYF,TGTGCCAGCAGCCCCGAAACTGATTCCTACGAGCAGTACTTC
TRBJ2-1,NA,TRBD2,TRBV27,CASSFPSGNYNEQFF,TGTGCCAGCAGTTTCCCTAGCGGGAACTACAATGAGCAGTTCTTC
TRBJ1-5,few,NA,TRBV6-5,CASSFGPDQPQHF,TGTGCCAGCAGTTTTGGGCCCGATCAGCCCCAGCATTTT
TRBJ2-3,once,TRBD2,TRBV19,CASSSLAGGADTQYF,TGTGCCAGTAGTTCCCTAGCGGGAGGGGCAGATACGCAGTATTTT
TRBJ2-7,few,TRBD2,TRBV27,CASTGTSGTYEQYF,TGTGCCAGCACCGGGACTAGCGGAACCTACGAGCAGTACTTC
TRBJ1-2,many,NA,TRBV28,CASSLWGYGYTF,TGTGCCAGCAGTTTATGGGGGTATGGCTACACCTTC
TRBJ1-6,NA,TRBD1,TRBV6-2/TRBV6-3,CASRYSSGQGFNSPLHF,TGTGCCAGCAGATACTCATCCGGACAGGGGTTTAATTCACCCCTCCACTTT
TRBJ2-7,many,NA,TRBV12-3/TRBV12-4,CASSFLGGSEQYF,TGTGCCAGCAGTTTTTTAGGAGGGAGCGAGCAGTACTTC
TRBJ2-7,many,NA,TRBV7-9,CASSSPGLIQQYF,TGTGCCAGCAGCTCACCGGGACTTATTCAGCAGTACTTC
TRBJ2-7,many,TRBD1,TRBV11-2,CASSWPGQGAYEQYF,TGTGCCAGCAGCTGGCCGGGACAGGGGGCCTACGAGCAGTACTTC